This T cell receptor (beta chain) stems from a study of response to subunit inactivated influenza vaccine listed by TCRdb under 2018. Background for the entire study: The study used deep quantitative T cell receptor repertoire profiling to track responses to a trivalent subunit inactivated influenza vaccine.

The germline V gene (reference sequence) supplies CDR1 SEHNR and CDR2 FQNEAQ. Cut back by 3 bases and 0 bases, the V and J ends lie 9 bases apart. From the cysteine up to the phenylalanine, the CDR3 has a length of 15 residues. The retained sequence is limited to the CDR3, 45 bases, with the frame set at the first base. What the work shows at the level of the full study, not this receptor alone: According to the authors, only a limited number of new T cells may be recruited by each seasonal influenza vaccination.

This clonotype was observed at least ten times. The target of this receptor is not known. Qualities for individual bases were not recorded, and no much larger clone is one base off. The library was obtained by RT-PCR. The listed sequencing device is Illumina HiSeq 2500. TCRdb trimmed the raw reads at Q25, called clones with MiXCR and kept productive beta chains. Every distinct CDR3 protein forms one entry, paired with its most common genes and DNA. This sample comprises 650,000 to 800,000 distinct CDR3 sequences, around 14% of them detected only once. The ten largest clonotypes hold approximately 7% of the sample.

The specimen comprised PBMCs from blood, sampled 14 days before vaccination. This sequence uses TRBV7-9 and TRBJ2-4, with TRBD1 perhaps the D gene, on 5 matching bases. This TCR was sampled from a man aged 45-60 years who received an inactivated influenza vaccine. Donor details come from another sample of the same person, matched by shared clones. DNA sequence: TGTGCCAGCAGCTTGCAGACAGAAGCCAAAAACATTCAGTACTTC. Its product reads: CASSLQTEAKNIQYF.